This T cell receptor (beta chain) was identified in a study of CD8+CD57+ T cells in acquired aplastic anemia. Sequencing involved patients with CD8+CD57+ cell expansion previously shown by flow cytometry. This CDR3 is built from 14 residues. The germline V gene encodes CDR1 SGHRS and CDR2 YFSETQ. With V trimmed by 3 bases and J by 1 base, 2 bases remained unmatched. Profiling of TCR beta VDJ combinations and CDR3 sequences used genomic DNA as template. TCRdb passed the reads through MiXCR, listing each CDR3 protein once. The sample has 200,000 or so distinct CDR3 sequences, 65% seen once. The sequencing input was sorted CD4+, CD8+, or CD8+CD57+ T cells (not recorded which) from PBMCs. This receptor was taken from a human donor with aplastic anemia. V and J are TRBV5-1 and TRBJ2-3, with TRBD2 matching 7 bases. CDR3 sequence: CASSWEGRTDTQYF. In DNA, the CDR3 is TGCGCCAGCAGCTGGGAGGGCCGCACAGATACGCAGTATTTT.